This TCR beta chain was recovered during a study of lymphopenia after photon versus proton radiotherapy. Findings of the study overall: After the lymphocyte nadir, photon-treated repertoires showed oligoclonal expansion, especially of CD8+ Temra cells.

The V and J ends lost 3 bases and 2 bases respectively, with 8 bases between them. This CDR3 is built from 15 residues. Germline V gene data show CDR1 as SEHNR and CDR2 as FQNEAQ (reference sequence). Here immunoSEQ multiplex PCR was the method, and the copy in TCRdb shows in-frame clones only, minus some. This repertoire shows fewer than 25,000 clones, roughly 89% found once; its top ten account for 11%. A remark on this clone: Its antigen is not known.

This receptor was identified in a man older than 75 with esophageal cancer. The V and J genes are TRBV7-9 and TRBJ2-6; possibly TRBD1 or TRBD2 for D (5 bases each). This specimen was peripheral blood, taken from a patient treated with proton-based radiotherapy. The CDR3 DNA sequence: TGTGCCAGCAGCTTTTGGGGACCTGGGGCCAACGTCCTGACTTTC. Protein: CASSFWGPGANVLTF.